This TCR beta chain was identified during a study of memory CD4+ T cells and cytomegalovirus serostatus. Study as a whole: Healthy Belgian adult donors included 9 or 10 CMV-positive and 24 CMV-negative people.

This CDR3 comprises 13 residues. Whole-study results and caveats: A US-trained random forest predicted CMV serostatus with median AUC roughly 0.9.

With regard to this clone: Its target is not known.

Single viable CD3+CD4+CD8-CD45RO+ cells were sorted as the memory CD4+ T cells. Assay: immunoSEQ multiplex PCR; the TCRdb copy retains only in-frame clones and omits some. This table holds 80,000 or so clones, just under 80% found once. V and J are TRBV21-1 and TRBJ2-7. TRBV21-1 represents a pseudogene. The sequencing input was memory CD4+ T cells from blood. This receptor was identified in an adult in good health and CMV-seropositive. CDR3 in amino acids: CASSKVCMGDGPV. CDR3 nucleotide sequence: TGTGCCAGCAGCAAAGTCTGTATGGGGGATGGGCCCGTC.